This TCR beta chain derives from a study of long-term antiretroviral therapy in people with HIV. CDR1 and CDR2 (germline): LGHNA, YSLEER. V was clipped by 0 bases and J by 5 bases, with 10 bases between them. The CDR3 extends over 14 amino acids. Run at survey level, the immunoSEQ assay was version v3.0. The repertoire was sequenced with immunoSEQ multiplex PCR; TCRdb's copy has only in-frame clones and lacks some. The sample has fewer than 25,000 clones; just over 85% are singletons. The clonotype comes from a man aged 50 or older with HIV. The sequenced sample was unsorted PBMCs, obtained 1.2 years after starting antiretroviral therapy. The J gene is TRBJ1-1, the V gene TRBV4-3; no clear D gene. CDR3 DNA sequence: TGCGCCAGCAGCCAAGACCCGGTAGGAACTGAAGCTTTCTTT. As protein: CASSQDPVGTEAFF.